Reported below is one TCR beta chain. The antigen is not known. The data belong to a study of T cells expressing NK-cell markers. As for the study in general: Repertoires of TCR beta were obtained from T cells sorted as CD3+CD56+NKG2C+, CD3+CD56+NKG2C- and CD3+CD56-NKG2C+. Just one sequenced donor of eight was HCMV-seronegative, while seven were seropositive.

The length of the CDR3 is 16 residues. Germline-derived CDR1 and CDR2 are SGHKS and YYEKEE (reference sequence). The TCR beta cDNA came from 5'RACE template switching with UMIs. TCRdb re-called the 5' RACE reads and catalogs CDR3 proteins one per entry, DNA excluded. In all, the sample yields about 190,000 distinct CDR3 sequences. Study-level points and caveats: The leading position in the CD3+CD56-NKG2C+ fraction of several donors also went to these clonotypes.

The chain couples TRBV5-5 to TRBJ1-1; TCRdb calls TRBD1, which cannot be checked without DNA. The source of this sequence is a man between 18 and 69 years old in good health. The sequenced sample consisted of blood T cells: a sorted CD56 or NKG2C T cell subset, CD4+ or CD8+ T cells, or bulk PBMC T cells (not recorded which). The CDR3 spells CASSVLPGQGAAEAFF.